This TCR beta chain comes out of a study of OX40 agonist ivuxolimab in advanced cancers. Notes on the study in general: In CD8+ T cells, expanded clones were on average more numerous than in CD4+. In the 0.1-3.0 mg/kg groups, partial responders showed among the lowest expansion. Part of the nonresponder group also had normalized T-cell clonal expansion that was low.

For this clone: What it binds is not known.

Data came from immunoSEQ multiplex PCR; TCRdb stores just in-frame clones and leaves some out. The sample has some 90,000 clones, 92% seen once. This clonotype originated in an adult with an advanced solid tumor such as melanoma, head and neck, liver or kidney cancer. Material: CD4+ or CD8+ T cells sorted from blood, obtained in a trial of the OX40 agonist ivuxolimab.

The CDR3 reads CASSLHSLNTEAFF. The CDR3 DNA reads TGTGCCAGCAGTCTCCATTCCCTGAACACTGAAGCTTTCTTT. The chain employs TRBV6-5 and TRBJ1-1; no reliable D call. The CDR3 is 14 residues long. Germline V lookup: CDR1 MNHEY, CDR2 SVGAGI. V lost 5 bases to trimming and J lost 0 bases, with 10 bases between them.